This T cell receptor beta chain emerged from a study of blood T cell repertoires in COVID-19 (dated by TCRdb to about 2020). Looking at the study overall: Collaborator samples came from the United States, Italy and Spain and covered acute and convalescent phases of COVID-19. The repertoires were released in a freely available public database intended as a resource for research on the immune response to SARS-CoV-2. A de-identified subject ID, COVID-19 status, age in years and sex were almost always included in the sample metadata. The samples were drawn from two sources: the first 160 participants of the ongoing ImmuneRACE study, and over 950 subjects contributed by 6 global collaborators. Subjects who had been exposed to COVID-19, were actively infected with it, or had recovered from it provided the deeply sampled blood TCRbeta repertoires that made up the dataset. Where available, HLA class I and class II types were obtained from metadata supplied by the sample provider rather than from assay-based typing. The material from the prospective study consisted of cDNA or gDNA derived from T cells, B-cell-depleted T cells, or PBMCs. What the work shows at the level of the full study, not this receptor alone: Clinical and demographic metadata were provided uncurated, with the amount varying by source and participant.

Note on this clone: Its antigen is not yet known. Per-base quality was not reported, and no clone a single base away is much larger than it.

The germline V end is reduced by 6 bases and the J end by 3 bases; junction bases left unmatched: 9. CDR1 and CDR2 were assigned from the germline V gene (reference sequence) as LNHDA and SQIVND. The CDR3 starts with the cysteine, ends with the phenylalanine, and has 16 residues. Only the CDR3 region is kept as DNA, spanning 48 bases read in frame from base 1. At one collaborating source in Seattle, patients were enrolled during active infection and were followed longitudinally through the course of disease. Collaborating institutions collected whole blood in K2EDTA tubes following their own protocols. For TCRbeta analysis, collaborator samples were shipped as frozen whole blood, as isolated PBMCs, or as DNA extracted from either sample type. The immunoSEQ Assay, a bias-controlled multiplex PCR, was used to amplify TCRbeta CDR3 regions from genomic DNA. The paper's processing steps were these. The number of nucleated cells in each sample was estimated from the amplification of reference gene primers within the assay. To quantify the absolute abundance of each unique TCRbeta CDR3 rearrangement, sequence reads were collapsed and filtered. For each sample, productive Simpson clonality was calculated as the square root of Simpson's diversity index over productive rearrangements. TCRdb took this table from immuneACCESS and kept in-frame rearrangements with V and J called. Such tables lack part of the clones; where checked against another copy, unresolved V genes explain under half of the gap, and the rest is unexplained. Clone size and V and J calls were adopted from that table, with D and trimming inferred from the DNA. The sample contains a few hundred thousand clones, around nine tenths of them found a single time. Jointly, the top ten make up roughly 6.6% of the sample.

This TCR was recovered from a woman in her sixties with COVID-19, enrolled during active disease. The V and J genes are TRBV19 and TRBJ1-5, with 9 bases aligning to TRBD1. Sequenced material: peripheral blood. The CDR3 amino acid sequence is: CASRDRGGWANQPQHF. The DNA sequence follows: TGTGCCAGTAGGGACAGGGGTGGTTGGGCCAATCAGCCCCAGCATTTT.